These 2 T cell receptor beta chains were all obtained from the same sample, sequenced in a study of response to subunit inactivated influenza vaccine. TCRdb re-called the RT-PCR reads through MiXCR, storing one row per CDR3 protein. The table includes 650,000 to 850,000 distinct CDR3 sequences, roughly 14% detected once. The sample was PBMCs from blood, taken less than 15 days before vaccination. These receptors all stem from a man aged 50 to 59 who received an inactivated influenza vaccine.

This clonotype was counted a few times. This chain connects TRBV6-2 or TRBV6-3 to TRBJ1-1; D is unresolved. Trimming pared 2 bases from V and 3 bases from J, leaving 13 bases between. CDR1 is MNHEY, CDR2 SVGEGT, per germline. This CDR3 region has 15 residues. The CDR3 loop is CASSYIPRGHTEAFF. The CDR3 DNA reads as TGTGCCAGCAGTTACATCCCAAGAGGGCACACTGAAGCTTTCTTT.

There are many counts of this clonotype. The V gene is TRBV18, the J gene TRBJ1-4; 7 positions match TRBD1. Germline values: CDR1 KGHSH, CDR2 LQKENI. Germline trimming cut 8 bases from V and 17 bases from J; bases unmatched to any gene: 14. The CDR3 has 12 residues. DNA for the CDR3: TGTGCCAGCCGGGACAGTTTAATGAAAAACTTTTTT. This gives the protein CASRDSLMKNFF.